This T cell receptor beta chain was obtained from a study of blood T cell repertoires in COVID-19. On the study more broadly: Some COVID-19 samples were acute and others convalescent; all came from the United States, Italy and Spain.

CDR1 is SEHNR and CDR2 is FQNEAQ in the germline V gene (reference sequence). The CDR3 is 12 amino acids. The germline V and J ends were trimmed by 5 bases and 5 bases, with 9 bases remaining between them. In this sample, this clone turned up a few times. Per the study methods: For nucleated cells, counts were estimated from reference gene primer amplification. Data came from immunoSEQ multiplex PCR; TCRdb stores just in-frame clones and leaves some out. V, J and clone size are taken as reported in that table, and D and trimming were inferred from the DNA itself. Counted here are around 180,000 clones, 88% occurring once; the ten biggest clones make up about 4.5%.

The sequenced sample was peripheral blood. The genes are TRBV7-9 and TRBJ1-2, with D possibly being TRBD1 (6 bases). The origin of this receptor is a human donor in a cohort sampled during active COVID-19. The CDR3 loop is CASSQGQYGYTF. The CDR3 region has the DNA TGTGCCAGCAGCCAGGGGCAGTATGGCTACACCTTC.